These 21 T cell receptor beta chains were sequenced from one sample in a study of blood T cell repertoires in COVID-19. Some clones are missing from TCRdb's copy, which holds only in-frame ones; the method was immunoSEQ multiplex PCR. The sample lists fewer than 110,000 clones; around 88% were seen once. The sequenced sample consisted of peripheral blood. Receptor source: a human donor in a cohort sampled during active COVID-19.

CDR3: CASSPIHTFESNQPQHF. The CDR3 nucleotides read TGTGCCAGCAGTCCAATCCACACCTTCGAAAGCAATCAGCCCCAGCATTTT. This sequence joins TRBV6-6 and TRBJ1-5, with unresolved D. V shed 5 bases and J shed 1 base, with 18 bases lying between them. CDR1 MNHNY and CDR2 SVGAGI come from the germline V gene (reference sequence). This CDR3 comprises 17 residues.

This clone has just one count. CDR3 in amino acids: CASSLRTSGRYGEQYF. CDR3 sequence (DNA): TGTGCCAGCAGCTTGAGGACTAGCGGGAGATACGGCGAGCAGTACTTC. The V call is TRBV11-3, the J call TRBJ2-7; 13 positions agree with TRBD2. This CDR3 comprises 16 residues. The germline gives CDR1 SGHNT, CDR2 YENEEA. V lost 3 bases, J lost 6 bases, and 8 bases stayed unmatched. The entire variable domain, with the rest obtained from reference TRBV11-3 and TRBJ2-7, is as follows: EAGVVQSPRYKIIEKKQPVAFWCNPISGHNTLYWYLQNLGQGPELLIRYENEEAVDDSQLPKDRFSAERLKGVDSTLKIQPAELGDSAVYLCASSLRTSGRYGEQYFGPGTRLTVT.

The chain is built from TRBV19 and TRBJ2-1; the match to TRBD1 covers 8 bases. CDR3 size: 13 residues. CDR1 and CDR2 from the germline V gene are LNHDA and SQIVND (reference sequence). Losses at the gene ends were 4 bases for V and 9 bases for J; bases not matched to a gene: 5. This CDR3 reads CASSTDRGFEQFF. CDR3 coding DNA: TGTGCCAGTAGTACCGACAGGGGTTTTGAGCAGTTCTTC.

The rearrangement uses TRBV19 and TRBJ1-1; 8 bases line up with TRBD1. Losses at the gene ends were 5 bases for V and 0 bases for J; bases not matched to a gene: 11. CDR1 is LNHDA and CDR2 is SQIVND in the germline V gene (reference sequence). The CDR3 extends over 17 amino acids. The CDR3 bases are TGTGCCAGTAGTTCAATACCCCCACAGGGGGTGAACACTGAAGCTTTCTTT. This translates into CASSSIPPQGVNTEAFF.

This chain connects TRBV4-1 to TRBJ2-7; D remains ambiguous. Germline loops: CDR1 MGHRA, CDR2 YSYEKL. CDR3 length equals 13 residues. Trimming took off 1 base at V and 3 bases at J, with 7 bases between the two ends. CDR3 sequence: CASSQGPGYEQYF. The CDR3 DNA sequence: TGCGCCAGCAGCCAAGGGCCGGGCTACGAGCAGTACTTC.

This chain connects TRBV6-4 to TRBJ2-1, with TRBD1 identical over 7 bases. CDR3 length: 16 residues. Trimming took 2 bases from V and 7 from J; bases not matched to a gene: 11. The germline CDR1 and CDR2 sequences are MRHNA and SNTAGT. The CDR3 here is CASSDEGASRVNEQFF. CDR3 coding DNA: TGTGCCAGCAGTGACGAGGGGGCGAGCAGGGTGAATGAGCAGTTCTTC.

This chain joins TRBV6-5 and TRBJ1-1; a possible D gene is TRBD1 (5 bases). Per germline, CDR1 MNHEY and CDR2 SVGAGI. CDR3 length: 14 residues. V dropped 5 bases and J dropped 1 base, with 11 bases sitting between them. The CDR3 loop reads CASSPRDRNTEAFF. The CDR3, as DNA: TGTGCCAGCAGTCCCCGAGACAGGAACACTGAAGCTTTCTTT.

The rearrangement joins TRBV27 to TRBJ1-2, with D possibly being TRBD1 (5 bases). The germline V gene encodes CDR1 MNHEY and CDR2 SMNVEV (reference sequence). Trimming pared 6 bases from V and 5 bases from J, leaving 10 bases between. The CDR3 has 12 residues. The CDR3 is CASSFRGYGYTF. DNA for the CDR3: TGTGCCAGCAGCTTCCGGGGGTATGGCTACACCTTC.

In this sample, this clone turned up once. This sequence joins TRBV9 and TRBJ2-1; perhaps TRBD2 as D (5 bases). Germline assignment: CDR1 SGDLS and CDR2 YYNGEE. The V end was cut by 4 bases, the J end by 8 bases, with 22 bases between. There are 16 residues in the CDR3. DNA for the CDR3: TGTGCCAGCAGCCCTCGGGGTAGCCAACTCGACGATGAGCAGTTCTTC. Protein product: CASSPRGSQLDDEQFF. The full variable domain, with the rest looked up from reference TRBV9 and TRBJ2-1, is DSGVTQTPKHLITATGQRVTLRCSPRSGDLSVYWYQQSLDQGLQFLIQYYNGEERAKGNILERFSAQQFPDLHSELNLSSLELGDSALYFCASSPRGSQLDDEQFFGPGTRLTVL.

This clone was observed a single time. V gene TRBV28 combines with J gene TRBJ2-7, with 7 bases lining up with TRBD1. CDR3 size: 15 residues. CDR1 and CDR2 from the germline V gene are MDHEN and SYDVKM. The V segment lost 10 bases and the J segment 3 bases; nucleotides outside the gene matches: 15. This chain's CDR3 is CAINTRQGGGYEQYF. The CDR3 coding sequence is TGTGCCATCAATACAAGACAGGGTGGAGGCTACGAGCAGTACTTC.

The V gene is TRBV6-2 or TRBV6-3, the J gene TRBJ2-7; TRBD1 aligns across 8 bases. Trimming at V came to 6 bases and at J to 0 bases, leaving 7 bases not matched to a gene. CDR3 size: 15 residues. Per germline, CDR1 MNHEY and CDR2 SVGEGT. The CDR3 sequence is CASSTGGTSSYEQYF. In nucleotides, the CDR3 is TGTGCCAGCAGCACAGGGGGAACATCCTCCTACGAGCAGTACTTC.

The chain links TRBV7-2 to TRBJ1-2; D possibly corresponds to TRBD1 (6 bases). CDR3 size: 15 residues. CDR1 and CDR2 from the germline V gene are SGHTA and FQGNSA. Trimming left V 4 bases short and J 0 bases short, with 12 bases between. The CDR3 DNA reads as TGTGCCAGCAGCTATACAGGGAGGGCTAACTATGGCTACACCTTC. Its translation is CASSYTGRANYGYTF. Looking up the rest from reference TRBV7-2 and TRBJ1-2 gives the full variable domain: GAGVSQSPSNKVTEKGKDVELRCDPISGHTALYWYRQSLGQGLEFLIYFQGNSAPDKSGLPSDRFSAERTGGSVSTLTIQRTQQEDSAVYLCASSYTGRANYGYTFGSGTRLTVV.

The genes are TRBV3-1 (or the pseudogene TRBV3-2) and TRBJ1-5, with D possibly matching TRBD1 (5 bases). The ends were cut back, 5 bases at V and 0 bases at J, with 8 bases in the middle. CDR1 and CDR2 from the germline V gene are LGHDT and YNNKEL (reference sequence). The CDR3 has 14 residues. In DNA, the CDR3 is TGTGCCAGCAGCTCCGGGGGTAGCAATCAGCCCCAGCATTTT. Translating gives CASSSGGSNQPQHF.

CDR3 residues: CASSQGLAENSYEQYF. For the CDR3, the DNA is TGTGCCAGCAGCCAAGGACTAGCGGAAAACTCCTACGAGCAGTACTTC. This chain uses TRBV3-1 (or the pseudogene TRBV3-2) with TRBJ2-7, with 9 positions matching TRBD2. The V gene end was trimmed by 1 base and the J gene end by 0 bases; junction bases not matched to a gene: 4. This CDR3 is 16 amino acids long. The V gene's germline CDR1 is LGHDT and CDR2 YNNKEL (reference sequence).

This rearrangement joins TRBV15 to TRBJ1-5, with 7 bases lining up with TRBD1. Germline V gene data show CDR1 as LNHNV and CDR2 as YYDKDF (reference sequence). V trimming: 2 bases; J trimming: 8 bases; junction bases outside the gene matches: 9. The CDR3 loop spans 15 amino acids. The CDR3 sequence: CATSRPTGTIEPQHF. CDR3 coding DNA: TGTGCCACCAGCAGACCGACAGGGACAATTGAGCCCCAGCATTTT.

The gene calls are TRBV27 and TRBJ2-1; possible D gene TRBD2, 7 bases. The CDR3 totals 14 residues. Germline loops: CDR1 MNHEY, CDR2 SMNVEV (reference sequence). Trimming removed 3 bases at V and 9 bases at J, with 15 bases between. CDR3: CASSLNLGGGEQFF. The CDR3 nucleotides are TGTGCCAGCAGTTTGAACCTAGGGGGGGGTGAGCAGTTCTTC.

The V gene is TRBV5-6, the J gene TRBJ1-4, with TRBD1 matching over 7 bases. Germline-derived CDR1 and CDR2 are SGHDT and YYEEEE. This CDR3 comprises 14 residues. The V and J ends lost 2 bases and 3 bases, in that order; junction bases with no gene match: 1. CDR3: CASSFGTANEKLFF. DNA of the CDR3: TGTGCCAGCAGCTTTGGGACAGCTAATGAAAAACTGTTTTTT.

The CDR3 is CASSQDKQGWGANVLTF. Here the CDR3 DNA reads TGCGCCAGCAGCCAAGACAAACAGGGGTGGGGGGCCAACGTCCTGACTTTC. The V and J genes are TRBV4-1 and TRBJ2-6, with TRBD1 matching 7 bases. The trim removed 0 bases at V and 4 bases at J, leaving 6 bases unmatched. Germline V gene lookup returns CDR1 MGHRA and CDR2 YSYEKL. This CDR3 region has 17 residues.

The gene calls are TRBV9 and TRBJ2-1, with 11 bases identical to TRBD2. The CDR3 is 20 residues long. The germline V gene has CDR1 SGDLS and CDR2 YYNGEE. The trim removed 0 bases at V and 4 bases at J, leaving 15 bases unmatched. DNA for the CDR3: TGTGCCAGCAGCGTAGGTCCTTTTAGCGGGAGGGCCGGGAAGTACAATGAGCAGTTCTTC. It encodes CASSVGPFSGRAGKYNEQFF.

This clone was seen just once. The V and J genes are TRBV6-1 and TRBJ1-2; 7 bases align to TRBD1. Per germline, CDR1 MNHNS and CDR2 SASEGT. The V gene end was trimmed by 1 base and the J gene end by 2 bases; junction bases not matched to a gene: 4. This CDR3 spans 15 amino acids. CDR3 in DNA: TGTGCCAGCAGTGAAGACAGGGGCCCCAACTATGGCTACACCTTC. It encodes CASSEDRGPNYGYTF.

This chain uses TRBV7-2 with TRBJ2-7; TRBD2 aligns across 15 bases. The CDR3 consists of 18 residues. Trimming took 4 bases from V and 0 from J; bases not matched to a gene: 7. Germline lookup yields CDR1 SGHTA and CDR2 FQGNSA. The CDR3 sequence is CASSSGLAGGQSSYEQYF. The CDR3 DNA is TGTGCCAGCAGCTCGGGACTAGCGGGAGGCCAGAGCTCCTACGAGCAGTACTTC.